This TCR beta chain is from a study of T cell changes during pregnancy in multiple sclerosis. This clone came up once. Profiling relied on immunoSEQ multiplex PCR, and the TCRdb table lists in-frame clones only, not all of them. The table shows about 36,000 clones, with around 92% occurring only once. After removal of 6 bases from V and 7 bases from J, the junction contained 6 bases not matched to a gene. The CDR3 contains 12 residues. Looked up from germline, CDR1 is SGHTA and CDR2 is FQGNSA. This receptor was identified in a female donor in good health, enrolled as a control in a pregnancy study. The chain uses TRBV7-2 and TRBJ2-7; 7 positions agree with TRBD2. Material: CD4+ T cells from peripheral blood mononuclear cells, obtained in the third trimester of pregnancy. DNA for the CDR3: TGTGCCAGCAGTTCAGCGGGGAAGGAGCAGTACTTC. This encodes CASSSAGKEQYF. Drawing the rest from reference TRBV7-2 and TRBJ2-7, the complete variable domain is GAGVSQSPSNKVTEKGKDVELRCDPISGHTALYWYRQSLGQGLEFLIYFQGNSAPDKSGLPSDRFSAERTGGSVSTLTIQRTQQEDSAVYLCASSSAGKEQYFGPGTRLTVT.